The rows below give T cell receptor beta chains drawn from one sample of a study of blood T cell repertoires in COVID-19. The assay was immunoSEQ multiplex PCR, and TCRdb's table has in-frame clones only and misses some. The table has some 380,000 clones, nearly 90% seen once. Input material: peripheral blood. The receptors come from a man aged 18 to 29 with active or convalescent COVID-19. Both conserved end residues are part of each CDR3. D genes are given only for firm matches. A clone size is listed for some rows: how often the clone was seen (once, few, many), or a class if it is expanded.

cdr3_aa: CASRRLNTEAFF
cdr3_nt: TGTGCCAGCAGGCGATTGAACACTGAAGCTTTCTTT
v_call: TRBV27
j_call: TRBJ1-1
d_call: -
clone_size: -
cdr3_length: 12

cdr3_aa: CASSLVGVNTEAFF
cdr3_nt: TGCGCCAGCAGCTTGGTTGGAGTGAACACTGAAGCTTTCTTT
v_call: TRBV5-1
j_call: TRBJ1-1
d_call: -
clone_size: -
cdr3_length: 14

cdr3_aa: CASSQDEGIGSPLHF
cdr3_nt: TGCGCCAGCAGCCAAGATGAGGGAATAGGTTCACCCCTCCACTTT
v_call: TRBV4-1
j_call: TRBJ1-6
d_call: -
clone_size: once
cdr3_length: 15

cdr3_aa: CASSSAVNTEAFF
cdr3_nt: TGTGCCAGCAGTTCAGCGGTGAACACTGAAGCTTTCTTT
v_call: TRBV28
j_call: TRBJ1-1
d_call: -
clone_size: -
cdr3_length: 13

cdr3_aa: CASSLGTGGPNYGYTF
cdr3_nt: TGTGCCAGCAGCTTAGGGACAGGGGGCCCGAACTATGGCTACACCTTC
v_call: TRBV13
j_call: TRBJ1-2
d_call: TRBD1
clone_size: -
cdr3_length: 16

cdr3_aa: CASSAWTGQGYTF
cdr3_nt: TGTGCCAGCAGCGCCTGGACAGGGCAAGGCTACACCTTC
v_call: TRBV9
j_call: TRBJ1-2
d_call: TRBD1
clone_size: once
cdr3_length: 13

cdr3_aa: CASTVGTSAGNEQFF
cdr3_nt: TGTGCCAGCACCGTCGGGACTAGCGCCGGCAATGAGCAGTTCTTC
v_call: TRBV27
j_call: TRBJ2-1
d_call: TRBD2
clone_size: -
cdr3_length: 15

cdr3_aa: CASSLMGRTGGGQQFF
cdr3_nt: TGTGCCAGCAGTTTAATGGGCCGGACGGGGGGTGGGCAGCAGTTCTTC
v_call: TRBV28
j_call: TRBJ2-1
d_call: TRBD2
clone_size: -
cdr3_length: 16

cdr3_aa: CASSRAPLNTEAFF
cdr3_nt: TGTGCCAGCAGCAGGGCCCCATTGAACACTGAAGCTTTCTTT
v_call: TRBV6-5
j_call: TRBJ1-1
d_call: -
clone_size: -
cdr3_length: 14

cdr3_aa: CASRRGGADYGYTF
cdr3_nt: TGTGCCAGCCGCCGAGGGGGGGCGGACTATGGCTACACCTTC
v_call: TRBV27
j_call: TRBJ1-2
d_call: -
clone_size: -
cdr3_length: 14

cdr3_aa: CASSPRTAMTSGGGDTQYF
cdr3_nt: TGCGCCAGCAGCCCCCGAACAGCCATGACTAGCGGGGGGGGAGATACGCAGTATTTT
v_call: TRBV4-3
j_call: TRBJ2-3
d_call: TRBD2
clone_size: -
cdr3_length: 19

cdr3_aa: CASGLDNGVATYEQYF
cdr3_nt: TGTGCTAGTGGTTTGGATAACGGAGTTGCAACCTACGAGCAGTACTTC
v_call: TRBV12-5
j_call: TRBJ2-7
d_call: -
clone_size: -
cdr3_length: 16

cdr3_aa: CASRDSTYEQYF
cdr3_nt: TGTGCCAGCAGGGACAGCACCTACGAGCAGTACTTC
v_call: TRBV6-6
j_call: TRBJ2-7
d_call: -
clone_size: -
cdr3_length: 12

cdr3_aa: CASSQRVAELFF
cdr3_nt: TGTGCCAGCAGCCAAAGGGTAGCGGAACTGTTTTTT
v_call: TRBV6-5
j_call: TRBJ1-4
d_call: -
clone_size: -
cdr3_length: 12

cdr3_aa: CASRGTARGKLFF
cdr3_nt: TGTGCCAGCAGAGGGACAGCAAGGGGAAAACTGTTTTTT
v_call: TRBV9
j_call: TRBJ1-4
d_call: TRBD1
clone_size: -
cdr3_length: 13

cdr3_aa: CASSPPGTANEKLFF
cdr3_nt: TGTGCCAGTAGTCCTCCCGGGACAGCTAATGAAAAACTGTTTTTT
v_call: TRBV19
j_call: TRBJ1-4
d_call: TRBD1
clone_size: -
cdr3_length: 15

cdr3_aa: CATRPDRAGTGELFF
cdr3_nt: TGTGCCACCAGGCCGGACAGGGCGGGCACCGGGGAGCTGTTTTTT
v_call: TRBV15
j_call: TRBJ2-2
d_call: TRBD1
clone_size: -
cdr3_length: 15

cdr3_aa: CASSPQGANQPQHF
cdr3_nt: TGTGCCAGTAGCCCACAGGGAGCAAATCAGCCCCAGCATTTT
v_call: TRBV19
j_call: TRBJ1-5
d_call: -
clone_size: -
cdr3_length: 14

cdr3_aa: CASSQYSGNTEAFF
cdr3_nt: TGCGCCAGCAGCCAATATTCAGGGAACACTGAAGCTTTCTTT
v_call: TRBV4-1
j_call: TRBJ1-1
d_call: -
clone_size: -
cdr3_length: 14

cdr3_aa: CASSQQGGGGEKLFF
cdr3_nt: TGTGCCAGCAGCCAACAGGGTGGGGGTGGTGAAAAACTGTTTTTT
v_call: TRBV28
j_call: TRBJ1-4
d_call: -
clone_size: -
cdr3_length: 15

cdr3_aa: CASRKREVGYTF
cdr3_nt: TGTGCCAGTAGAAAAAGGGAGGTTGGCTACACCTTC
v_call: TRBV19
j_call: TRBJ1-2
d_call: -
clone_size: -
cdr3_length: 12

cdr3_aa: CASSGEGGGLAKNIQYF
cdr3_nt: TGTGCCAGCAGTGGCGAGGGAGGAGGGTTAGCCAAAAACATTCAGTACTTC
v_call: TRBV28
j_call: TRBJ2-4
d_call: -
clone_size: -
cdr3_length: 17

cdr3_aa: CASSQDKSSQDYDPYEQYF
cdr3_nt: TGTGCCAGCAGCCAAGATAAGAGTTCTCAAGATTACGATCCCTACGAGCAGTACTTC
v_call: TRBV4-2
j_call: TRBJ2-7
d_call: -
clone_size: -
cdr3_length: 19

cdr3_aa: CASSIGLAGVWQFF
cdr3_nt: TGTGCCAGTAGTATCGGACTAGCGGGAGTTTGGCAGTTCTTC
v_call: TRBV19
j_call: TRBJ2-1
d_call: TRBD2
clone_size: -
cdr3_length: 14

cdr3_aa: CASRELNREAFF
cdr3_nt: TGTGCCAGCAGAGAACTTAACCGTGAAGCTTTCTTT
v_call: TRBV28
j_call: TRBJ1-1
d_call: -
clone_size: -
cdr3_length: 12

cdr3_aa: CATSDRTGGHWEQYF
cdr3_nt: TGTGCCACCAGTGACCGGACAGGGGGCCACTGGGAGCAGTACTTC
v_call: TRBV24-1
j_call: TRBJ2-7
d_call: TRBD1
clone_size: few
cdr3_length: 15

cdr3_aa: CASSPGDRATEAFF
cdr3_nt: TGTGCCAGCAGCCCGGGGGACAGGGCCACTGAAGCTTTCTTT
v_call: TRBV13
j_call: TRBJ1-1
d_call: TRBD1
clone_size: few
cdr3_length: 14

cdr3_aa: CASSQDLWGDEAFF
cdr3_nt: TGTGCCAGCAGCCAAGATCTCTGGGGCGACGAAGCTTTCTTT
v_call: TRBV14
j_call: TRBJ1-1
d_call: -
clone_size: -
cdr3_length: 14

cdr3_aa: CASSFLREGYEQYF
cdr3_nt: TGTGCCAGCAGTTTCTTGCGGGAGGGCTACGAGCAGTACTTC
v_call: TRBV28
j_call: TRBJ2-7
d_call: TRBD2
clone_size: -
cdr3_length: 14

cdr3_aa: CASGGYPTEAFF
cdr3_nt: TGTGCCAGCGGGGGGTACCCCACTGAAGCTTTCTTT
v_call: TRBV2
j_call: TRBJ1-1
d_call: -
clone_size: -
cdr3_length: 12

cdr3_aa: CATSREGSRYTDTQYF
cdr3_nt: TGTGCCACCAGCAGAGAAGGTTCGCGGTACACAGATACGCAGTATTTT
v_call: TRBV15
j_call: TRBJ2-3
d_call: -
clone_size: -
cdr3_length: 16

cdr3_aa: CASSYSTRGGYTF
cdr3_nt: TGTGCCAGCAGTTACTCGACCCGAGGTGGCTACACCTTC
v_call: TRBV6-5
j_call: TRBJ1-2
d_call: -
clone_size: -
cdr3_length: 13

cdr3_aa: CASRGVLTQETQYF
cdr3_nt: TGTGCCAGCAGAGGGGTACTGACCCAAGAGACCCAGTACTTC
v_call: TRBV28
j_call: TRBJ2-5
d_call: -
clone_size: -
cdr3_length: 14

cdr3_aa: CASSDTGTGDYGYTF
cdr3_nt: TGTGCCAGCAGTGACACCGGGACAGGGGACTATGGCTACACCTTC
v_call: TRBV28
j_call: TRBJ1-2
d_call: TRBD1
clone_size: -
cdr3_length: 15

cdr3_aa: CASIPSGGARETQYF
cdr3_nt: TGTGCCAGCATCCCTAGCGGGGGGGCCAGAGAGACCCAGTACTTC
v_call: TRBV28
j_call: TRBJ2-5
d_call: TRBD2
clone_size: -
cdr3_length: 15

cdr3_aa: CASLPGGGYTF
cdr3_nt: TGTGCCTCCCTCCCCGGCGGGGGCTACACCTTC
v_call: TRBV30
j_call: TRBJ1-2
d_call: -
clone_size: once
cdr3_length: 11

cdr3_aa: CASSPSAGGTEAFF
cdr3_nt: TGTGCCAGCAGTCCATCCGCGGGGGGGACTGAAGCTTTCTTT
v_call: TRBV6-2/TRBV6-3
j_call: TRBJ1-1
d_call: -
clone_size: -
cdr3_length: 14

cdr3_aa: CASSQDGNYANTGELFF
cdr3_nt: TGTGCCAGCAGCCAAGACGGGAATTACGCGAACACCGGGGAGCTGTTTTTT
v_call: TRBV14
j_call: TRBJ2-2
d_call: -
clone_size: once
cdr3_length: 17

cdr3_aa: CASSSPGQGAGGYTF
cdr3_nt: TGTGCCAGCAGTTCCCCCGGACAGGGGGCGGGGGGCTACACCTTC
v_call: TRBV28
j_call: TRBJ1-2
d_call: TRBD1
clone_size: -
cdr3_length: 15

cdr3_aa: CASRGGYTEAFF
cdr3_nt: TGTGCCAGTAGGGGGGGTTACACTGAAGCTTTCTTT
v_call: TRBV19
j_call: TRBJ1-1
d_call: -
clone_size: -
cdr3_length: 12

cdr3_aa: CASNLGFGREENEQYF
cdr3_nt: TGTGCCAGCAACCTGGGTTTTGGCAGGGAGGAAAACGAGCAGTACTTC
v_call: TRBV5-4
j_call: TRBJ2-7
d_call: -
clone_size: -
cdr3_length: 16

cdr3_aa: CASSRRVVAFF
cdr3_nt: TGCGCCAGCAGTCGTCGGGTGGTAGCTTTCTTT
v_call: TRBV23-1
j_call: TRBJ1-1
d_call: -
clone_size: -
cdr3_length: 11

cdr3_aa: CASSFRLANEQFF
cdr3_nt: TGTGCCAGCAGTTTCAGGCTAGCCAATGAGCAGTTCTTC
v_call: TRBV12-3/TRBV12-4
j_call: TRBJ2-1
d_call: -
clone_size: -
cdr3_length: 13

cdr3_aa: CASSRQGIGYEQYF
cdr3_nt: TGCGCCAGCAGCCGTCAGGGAATTGGGTACGAGCAGTACTTC
v_call: TRBV5-1
j_call: TRBJ2-7
d_call: -
clone_size: -
cdr3_length: 14

cdr3_aa: CASSHSGSADTQYF
cdr3_nt: TGTGCCAGCAGCCATAGCGGGAGTGCAGATACGCAGTATTTT
v_call: TRBV3-1/TRBV3-2
j_call: TRBJ2-3
d_call: TRBD2
clone_size: -
cdr3_length: 14

cdr3_aa: CASSLRTSGYGETQYF
cdr3_nt: TGTGCCAGCAGTCTTCGGACTAGCGGATATGGGGAGACCCAGTACTTC
v_call: TRBV6-2/TRBV6-3
j_call: TRBJ2-5
d_call: TRBD2
clone_size: few
cdr3_length: 16

cdr3_aa: CATSDLQSSGRGGNEQFF
cdr3_nt: TGTGCCACCAGTGATTTGCAGTCTAGCGGGAGAGGGGGCAATGAGCAGTTCTTC
v_call: TRBV24-1
j_call: TRBJ2-1
d_call: TRBD2
clone_size: -
cdr3_length: 18

cdr3_aa: CASSLGRSYEQYF
cdr3_nt: TGTGCCAGCAGTTTGGGCAGATCCTACGAGCAGTACTTC
v_call: TRBV27
j_call: TRBJ2-7
d_call: -
clone_size: -
cdr3_length: 13

cdr3_aa: CASSQDLSEGGSQETQYF
cdr3_nt: TGTGCCAGCAGCCAAGATCTTTCGGAGGGCGGAAGCCAAGAGACCCAGTACTTC
v_call: TRBV3-1/TRBV3-2
j_call: TRBJ2-5
d_call: -
clone_size: once
cdr3_length: 18

cdr3_aa: CASSSRGEKLFF
cdr3_nt: TGCGCCAGCAGCTCTAGAGGTGAAAAACTGTTTTTT
v_call: TRBV5-1
j_call: TRBJ1-4
d_call: -
clone_size: -
cdr3_length: 12

cdr3_aa: CASSDRGLGQPQHF
cdr3_nt: TGTGCCAGCAGTGACAGGGGGCTAGGTCAGCCCCAGCATTTT
v_call: TRBV2
j_call: TRBJ1-5
d_call: TRBD1
clone_size: -
cdr3_length: 14

cdr3_aa: CASSNGQGFSYNEQFF
cdr3_nt: TGTGCCAGCAGCAACGGACAGGGATTCTCCTACAATGAGCAGTTCTTC
v_call: TRBV7-9
j_call: TRBJ2-1
d_call: TRBD1
clone_size: -
cdr3_length: 16

cdr3_aa: CASSFSAGGSGWYEQYF
cdr3_nt: TGTGCCAGCAGTTTTTCCGCGGGAGGCTCCGGATGGTACGAGCAGTACTTC
v_call: TRBV28
j_call: TRBJ2-7
d_call: TRBD2
clone_size: -
cdr3_length: 17

cdr3_aa: CASSPSPGTGNRASSNQPQHF
cdr3_nt: TGTGCCAGCAGCCCCAGTCCCGGGACAGGGAATCGGGCCTCTAGCAATCAGCCCCAGCATTTT
v_call: TRBV7-8
j_call: TRBJ1-5
d_call: TRBD1
clone_size: -
cdr3_length: 21